The clone carrying this T cell receptor beta chain was observed a single time. CDR1 is KGHSH and CDR2 is LQKENI in the germline V gene. The CDR3 is 16 amino acids. V trimming: 4 bases; J trimming: 5 bases; junction bases outside the gene matches: 7. The repertoire was sequenced with immunoSEQ multiplex PCR; TCRdb's copy has only in-frame clones and lacks some. The repertoire consists of a few hundred thousand clones, with about four fifths occurring once and the leading ten covering 5%. The data derive from a study of blood T cell repertoires in COVID-19. V gene TRBV18 combines with J gene TRBJ2-2; 10 bases are a match to TRBD1. Source material: PBMCs or T cells enriched from blood (not recorded which). The clonotype was recovered from a man aged 40-50 years who had been exposed to COVID-19. The CDR3 region is CASSRPGQGGTGELFF. DNA of the CDR3: TGTGCCAGCTCACGCCCCGGACAGGGGGGTACCGGGGAGCTGTTTTTT.